The T cell receptor (beta chain) described here comes from a study of blood T cell repertoires in COVID-19. Overall study: Donors in the United States, Italy and Spain gave samples during acute or convalescent COVID-19. T cells, B-cell-depleted T cells, or PBMCs supplied cDNA or gDNA.

Original handling: Reference gene primer amplification gave estimated nucleated cell counts. Libraries were prepared by immunoSEQ multiplex PCR; TCRdb keeps only in-frame clonotypes and omits some of them. V and J calls and clone size are those listed in that table; D and trimming were worked out from the DNA. The sample lists about 60,000 clones; roughly 90% were seen once. V was clipped by 3 bases and J by 4 bases; unmatched bases: 6. CDR1 and CDR2 from the germline V gene are SGHRS and YFSETQ. This CDR3 is built from 16 residues. V is TRBV5-1 and J is TRBJ2-2; TRBD2 matches at 10 bases. The receptor was isolated from a man aged 45-65 years with active COVID-19. Sequenced sample: peripheral blood. The CDR3 sequence: CASSWMASGGTGELFF. CDR3 coding DNA: TGCGCCAGCAGCTGGATGGCTAGCGGGGGCACCGGGGAGCTGTTTTTT.